This T cell receptor beta chain was recorded in a study of T cell responses to AZD1222 COVID-19 vaccine. Study outcomes and limitations: Only a handful of AZD1222 recipients, more than five in all, had baseline seropositivity.

Germline CDR1 and CDR2: MNHNS and SASEGT. This CDR3 comprises 16 residues. Trimming left V 0 bases short and J 3 bases short, with 14 bases between. Profiled with immunoSEQ multiplex PCR; TCRdb holds only in-frame clones, not every one. This table holds around 140,000 clones, around 86% found once. Points on this clone: Its specificity is unknown.

The rearrangement links TRBV6-1 to TRBJ1-1; a possible D gene is TRBD1 (6 bases). Here the sequenced sample was peripheral blood, taken on day 0 of AZD1222 vaccination. The sequence derives from an adult in good health. Here the CDR3 DNA reads TGTGCCAGCAGTGAAGCCTCAGGGGTCGGGTACACTGAAGCTTTCTTT. It is translated as CASSEASGVGYTEAFF.